This T cell receptor (beta chain) was captured in a study of blood T cell repertoires in COVID-19. The study drew participants aged roughly 18 to 89 years from some 25 US areas. Donors were grouped by their self-reported clinical history. The J segment lost 3 bases and the V segment lost 0 bases, leaving 2 bases of the junction unmatched. There are 14 residues in the CDR3. The germline V gene encodes CDR1 GTSNPN and CDR2 SVGIG (reference sequence). Details on this clone: Within the sample, other DNA sequences also encode this same CDR3.

Authors' processing steps: Counts of nucleated cells, estimated from reference gene primer amplification, were obtained. Sequencing was performed with immunoSEQ multiplex PCR; in TCRdb, only in-frame clones are kept and a portion is missing. D and trimming were read from the DNA, whereas the V and J calls and clone size are those reported in that table. The repertoire holds around 230,000 clones, with about 80% as singletons. The origin of this receptor is a man between 40 and 49 years old who had recovered from COVID-19. Sequencing input: PBMCs or T cells enriched from blood (not recorded which). This chain joins TRBV30 and TRBJ1-5; 7 positions agree with TRBD1. The CDR3 loop is CAWSVGTVNQPQHF. The CDR3 bases are TGTGCCTGGAGTGTAGGGACAGTCAATCAGCCCCAGCATTTT.